This T cell receptor (beta chain) was recovered during a study of cytomegalovirus exposure and HLA in healthy donors. Overall study results and limits: Owing to their indistinguishability, certain V segments, notably TRBV6-2 and TRBV6-3, were excluded. Sequences of the TCR beta chain were said to predict the HLA-A and HLA-B alleles of most subjects accurately. Association of a missense DCLRE1C variant with TCR beta V- and J-gene trimming was reported in a later analysis. The authors considered a cluster of highly shared sequence variants likely to be a sequencing artifact.

A remark on this clone: Its antigen is unknown.

The germline V and J ends were trimmed by 2 bases and 1 base, with 9 bases remaining between them. The CDR3 extends over 15 amino acids. Germline V gives CDR1 SGDLS, CDR2 YYNGEE. The study ran its PCR with 60 Vbeta and 13 Jbeta primers. Generated by immunoSEQ multiplex PCR, the TCRdb table keeps only in-frame clones and is missing some. The sample includes around 99,000 clones, around three quarters of them seen just once. Sequenced material: PBMCs. J is TRBJ2-2 and V is TRBV9; D gene unclear. This clonotype originated in a male donor in good health and CMV-seronegative. The CDR3 reads CASSVSKWNTGELFF. DNA of the CDR3: TGTGCCAGCAGCGTGAGTAAATGGAACACCGGGGAGCTGTTTTTT.